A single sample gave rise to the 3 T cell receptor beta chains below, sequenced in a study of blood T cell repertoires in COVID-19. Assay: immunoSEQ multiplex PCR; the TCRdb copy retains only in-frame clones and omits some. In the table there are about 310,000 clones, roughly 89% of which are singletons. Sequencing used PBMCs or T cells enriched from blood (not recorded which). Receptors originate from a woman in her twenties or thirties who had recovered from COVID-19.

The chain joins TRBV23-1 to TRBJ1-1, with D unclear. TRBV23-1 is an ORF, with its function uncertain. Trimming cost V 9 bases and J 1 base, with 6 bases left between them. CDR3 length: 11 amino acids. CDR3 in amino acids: CARPRNTEAFF. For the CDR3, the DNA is TGCGCCAGGCCTAGGAACACTGAAGCTTTCTTT.

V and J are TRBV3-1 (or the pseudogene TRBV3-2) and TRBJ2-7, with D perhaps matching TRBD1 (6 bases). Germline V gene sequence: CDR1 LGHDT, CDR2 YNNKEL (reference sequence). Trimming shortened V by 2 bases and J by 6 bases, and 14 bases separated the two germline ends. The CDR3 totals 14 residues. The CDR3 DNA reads TGTGCCAGCAGCCAACACGTTGGACAGAGCGAGCAGTACTTC. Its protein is CASSQHVGQSEQYF.

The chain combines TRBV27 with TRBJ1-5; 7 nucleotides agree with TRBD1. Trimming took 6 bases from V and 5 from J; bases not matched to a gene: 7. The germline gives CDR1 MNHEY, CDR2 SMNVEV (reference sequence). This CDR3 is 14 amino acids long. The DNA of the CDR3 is TGTGCCAGCAGACCGACAGGGCTGGATCAGCCCCAGCATTTT. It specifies CASRPTGLDQPQHF.